This TCR beta chain originates from a study of shared clonotypes between healthy human individuals. CDR1 is SGHTA and CDR2 is FQGNSA in the germline V gene. After removal of 2 bases from V and 7 bases from J, the junction contained 11 bases not matched to a gene. The CDR3 covers 16 residues. Data came from immunoSEQ multiplex PCR; TCRdb stores just in-frame clones and leaves some out. The repertoire consists of about 2.3 million clones, with 93% occurring once and the leading ten covering approximately 0.4%. Specimen: naive CD4+ T cells from PBMCs. Specified subset: CD45RA+ positively selected. This receptor was identified in a man aged 18-30 years in good health. Some clones in this sample may be carry-over from other donors' samples. The genes are TRBV7-2 and TRBJ2-1; 7 bases agree with TRBD2. The CDR3 region is CASSLTTGGGFNEQFF. The CDR3 DNA reads as TGTGCCAGCAGCTTAACGACCGGGGGAGGGTTTAATGAGCAGTTCTTC.